Here is one T cell receptor beta chain with its context. The sample is drawn from a study of blood T cell repertoires in COVID-19. Profiled with immunoSEQ multiplex PCR; TCRdb holds only in-frame clones, not every one. The sample lists roughly 120,000 clones; less than 90% were seen once. Germline CDR1 is MNHEY and CDR2 is SVGAGI. This CDR3 comprises 13 residues. J gave up 4 bases and V 2 bases, and 1 base lay outside the gene matches. Sequencing used peripheral blood. This chain connects TRBV6-5 to TRBJ2-7; 8 bases are shared with TRBD1. The TCR sequence derives from a man aged 70 or older with acute or convalescent COVID-19. The CDR3, as DNA: TGTGCCAGCAGTTACCGGACAGGGTACGAGCAGTACTTC. Its translation: CASSYRTGYEQYF.